The 2 T cell receptor beta chains given below trace back to one sample, sequenced in a study of human T cells and chemical hapten exposure. The time point denotes: patch test 3, about 24 weeks after DPC sensitization. Treatment: therapeutic diphenylcyclopropenone sensitization with weekly scalp DPC. TCRdb analysed the RACE reads with MiXCR anew, one entry per CDR3 protein. The repertoire holds about 84,000 distinct CDR3 sequences, with roughly a tenth as singletons. The sequencing used whole blood, collected in connection with sensitization to the hapten diphenylcyclopropenone (DPC). The receptors were sampled from a woman aged 45 to 65 with alopecia areata. Some clones in this sample may be carry-over from other donors' samples.

This clonotype was detected ten times or more. The chain carries TRBV11-2 and TRBJ2-7; 11 bases fit TRBD1. Germline values: CDR1 SGHAT, CDR2 FQNNGV. The CDR3 loop spans 14 amino acids. Trimming at V came to 3 bases and at J to 6 bases, leaving 4 bases not matched to a gene. In nucleotides, the CDR3 is TGTGCCAGCAGCTTGGACAGGGGGCTGTCCGAGCAGTACTTC. Protein: CASSLDRGLSEQYF.

This clonotype was found many times. This chain links TRBV20-1 with TRBJ2-3; TRBD2 agrees at 9 bases. Trimming took 1 base from V and 5 from J; bases not matched to a gene: 7. Germline V lookup: CDR1 DFQATT, CDR2 SNEGSKA (reference sequence). The CDR3 runs 15 residues. The CDR3 region is CSARVSGSRGDTQYF. Written as DNA, the CDR3 is TGCAGTGCTAGAGTTAGCGGGAGTCGAGGAGATACGCAGTATTTT.